This passage covers 16 T cell receptor beta chains from one sample sequenced in a study of blood T cell repertoires in COVID-19. Profiling relied on immunoSEQ multiplex PCR, and the TCRdb table lists in-frame clones only, not all of them. The sample has approximately 300,000 clones, about 89% seen once. The sample comprised PBMCs or T cells enriched from blood (not recorded which). Receptors were obtained from a woman aged 18-35 years who had recovered from COVID-19.

This clone was detected only once. The rearrangement joins TRBV4-1 to TRBJ2-7; a possible D gene is TRBD2 (6 bases). The CDR3 extends over 13 amino acids. Trimming took 4 bases from V and 3 from J, leaving 10 bases between them. Germline values: CDR1 MGHRA, CDR2 YSYEKL. The CDR3 DNA follows: TGCGCCAGCAGCCGTTTTAGCGGCTACGAGCAGTACTTC. Its protein product is CASSRFSGYEQYF.

The rearrangement uses TRBV28 and TRBJ1-2; 8 bases match TRBD1. The CDR3 loop spans 13 amino acids. CDR1 is MDHEN, CDR2 SYDVKM, per germline. J lost 5 bases, V lost 5 bases, and 4 bases had no gene match. As DNA, the CDR3 is TGTGCCAGCAGTCTCCGGACAGGGTATGGCTACACCTTC. It yields the protein CASSLRTGYGYTF.

This clone has more than one count but fewer than ten. The chain carries TRBV2 and TRBJ1-6, with D perhaps TRBD1 (6 bases). The ends were cut back, 6 bases at V and 10 bases at J, with 16 bases in the middle. The CDR3 spans 14 residues. CDR1 is SNHLY and CDR2 is FYNNEI in the germline V gene. This CDR3 reads CASRIRAGDSPLHF. CDR3 DNA: TGTGCCAGCAGGATCAGGGCAGGGGACTCACCCCTCCACTTT.

This clone was observed once. The V call is TRBV7-9, the J call TRBJ1-3, with a tentative D call TRBD1 (5 bases). Trimming took off 2 bases at V and 4 bases at J, with 12 bases between the two ends. The CDR3 spans 15 residues. Per the germline V gene, CDR1 is SEHNR and CDR2 is FQNEAQ (reference sequence). The CDR3 loop is CASSLTGQEGNTIYF. The CDR3 DNA is TGTGCCAGCAGCTTAACAGGACAAGAAGGAAACACCATATATTTT.

V and J are TRBV18 and TRBJ1-4; 7 bases are a match to TRBD1. Trimming removed 6 bases from V and 10 bases from J; junction bases left unmatched: 14. Germline V CDR1 and CDR2: KGHSH, LQKENI. The CDR3 is 15 amino acids. The CDR3 DNA sequence: TGTGCCAGCTCGATCACTGGCGACAGGGAAGGAAAACTGTTTTTT. It is translated as CASSITGDREGKLFF.

Comments on this clone: The sample contains more than one DNA sequence encoding this CDR3. The chain carries TRBV9 and TRBJ2-3, with 16 bases lining up with TRBD2. CDR3 length: 16 amino acids. Germline-derived CDR1 and CDR2 are SGDLS and YYNGEE. V was clipped by 2 bases and J by 3 bases; unmatched bases: 0. CDR3 amino acids: CASSVGLAGGTDTQYF. The CDR3 DNA follows: TGTGCCAGCAGCGTGGGACTAGCGGGAGGGACAGATACGCAGTATTTT.

This sequence joins TRBV7-7 and TRBJ2-7; TRBD1 matches at 10 bases. The CDR3 contains 15 residues. CDR1 is SSHAT and CDR2 is FNYEAQ in the germline V gene (reference sequence). The junction had 0 bases not matched to a gene; V was cut back by 1 base and J by 0 bases. CDR3 bases: TGTGCCAGCAGCTTAGGGACAGGGGGCTCCTACGAGCAGTACTTC. This translates into CASSLGTGGSYEQYF.

The J gene is TRBJ2-3, the V gene TRBV6-4; no definite D call. V was trimmed by 6 bases and J by 2 bases, leaving 9 bases between them. The CDR3 runs to 13 residues. Germline lookup yields CDR1 MRHNA and CDR2 SNTAGT. The CDR3 here is CASRADSTDTQYF. CDR3 DNA sequence: TGTGCCAGCAGAGCCGATTCCACAGATACGCAGTATTTT.

The chain combines TRBV3-1 (or the pseudogene TRBV3-2) with TRBJ2-7; D might be TRBD2 (5 bases). The germline V gene encodes CDR1 LGHDT and CDR2 YNNKEL (reference sequence). The CDR3 covers 13 residues. The V end was cut by 0 bases, the J end by 4 bases, with 7 bases between. Written as DNA, the CDR3 is TGTGCCAGCAGCCAAGATCGGACTTACGAGCAGTACTTC. The encoded protein is CASSQDRTYEQYF.

CDR3 region: CASSRVTGDGYTF. In DNA, the CDR3 is TGTGCCAGCAGCCGAGTGACAGGGGATGGCTACACCTTC. This chain uses TRBV7-8 with TRBJ1-2; 8 positions match TRBD1. This CDR3 spans 13 amino acids. J lost 6 bases, V lost 5 bases, and 5 bases had no gene match. Germline CDR1 and CDR2: SGHVS and FQNEAQ. Drawing the rest from reference TRBV7-8 and TRBJ1-2, the complete variable domain is GAGVSQSPRYKVAKRGQDVALRCDPISGHVSLFWYQQALGQGPEFLTYFQNEAQLDKSGLPSDRFFAERPEGSVSTLKIQRTQQEDSAVYLCASSRVTGDGYTFGSGTRLTVV.

This clone was seen a few times. CDR3 protein: CASSWALGNTIYF. The CDR3 coding sequence is TGTGCCAGCAGTTGGGCATTGGGAAACACCATATATTTT. The chain carries TRBV28 and TRBJ1-3; D gene uncertain. V was trimmed by 4 bases and J by 4 bases, leaving 8 bases between them. Germline lookup yields CDR1 MDHEN and CDR2 SYDVKM. This CDR3 has 13 amino acids.

This chain uses TRBV18 with TRBJ1-2; no clear D gene. The V end lost 1 base, the J end lost 6 bases, and 9 bases lay between the germline ends. The germline gives CDR1 KGHSH, CDR2 LQKENI. The CDR3 runs to 13 residues. The CDR3 bases are TGTGCCAGCTCACCACGAACGAGGGATGGCTACACCTTC. Translating it yields CASSPRTRDGYTF.

This clone has a handful of counts. J is TRBJ2-1 and V is TRBV11-3; 7 bases fit TRBD1. V trimming: 6 bases; J trimming: 0 bases; junction bases outside the gene matches: 14. In germline, CDR1 is SGHNT, CDR2 YENEEA. This CDR3 contains 18 residues. The CDR3 reads CASSSGTVALSSYNEQFF. In nucleotides, the CDR3 is TGTGCCAGCAGTTCCGGGACAGTCGCTTTAAGCTCCTACAATGAGCAGTTCTTC.

This rearrangement joins TRBV12-5 to TRBJ2-1; D is perhaps TRBD1 (5 bases). This CDR3 spans 15 amino acids. Germline loops: CDR1 LGHNT, CDR2 FRNRAP. V lost 6 bases, J lost 2 bases, and 14 bases lay in between. The CDR3 here is CASGRDSSPYNEQFF. The CDR3, as DNA: TGTGCTAGTGGCCGCGACAGTTCCCCCTACAATGAGCAGTTCTTC.

CDR3 bases: TGTGCCATCAGTGAGGTGGGGGAGGCAAACTATGGCTACACCTTC. The encoded protein is CAISEVGEANYGYTF. The chain uses TRBV10-3 and TRBJ1-2; maybe TRBD1 (5 bases). The CDR3 consists of 15 residues. Germline values: CDR1 ENHRY, CDR2 SYGVKD. V was shortened by 2 bases and J by 2 bases, with 12 bases between the two germline ends.

The chain recombines TRBV11-2 with TRBJ1-2; the D gene is possibly TRBD1 (6 bases). The V gene lost 5 bases and the J gene lost 6 bases, with 22 bases spanning the gap. There are 16 residues in the CDR3. CDR1 is SGHAT, CDR2 FQNNGV, per germline. DNA for the CDR3: TGTGCCAGCAGCACCACACCCTGGGACATCCCGGATGGCTACACCTTC. Its translation: CASSTTPWDIPDGYTF.